Below are 3 T cell receptor beta chains sequenced from a single sample in a study of PD-1 blockade in classical Hodgkin lymphoma. As to time point: newly diagnosed, previously untreated cHL patient sample. Researchers report purifying CD4+ T cells from thawed PBMCs by magnetic negative selection. Some clones are missing from TCRdb's copy, which holds only in-frame ones; the method was immunoSEQ multiplex PCR. The repertoire has about 36,000 clones, more than 85% of them found once; the top ten carry 0.2% to 0.25%. The source material was CD4+ T cells from blood. The receptors shown here come from a human donor with classical Hodgkin lymphoma.

V is TRBV5-4 and J is TRBJ1-1; tentatively, D is TRBD1 (6 bases). Trimming pared 4 bases from V and 6 bases from J, leaving 19 bases between. Germline CDR1 is SGHNT and CDR2 is YYREEE (reference sequence). The CDR3 has 15 amino acids. The CDR3 coding sequence is TGTGCCAGCAGCGCCCTGACAGGCCCCCTCTCTGAAGCTTTCTTT. Translation gives CASSALTGPLSEAFF.

The V gene is TRBV5-4, the J gene TRBJ1-1; D remains ambiguous. The CDR3 has 15 amino acids. V lost 4 bases to trimming and J lost 0 bases, with 13 bases between them. CDR1 and CDR2 from the germline V gene are SGHNT and YYREEE (reference sequence). The CDR3 nucleotides are TGTGCCAGCAGCCCCTGGACGGGGATGAACACTGAAGCTTTCTTT. It translates to CASSPWTGMNTEAFF.

The rearrangement uses TRBV19 and TRBJ2-7; D ambiguous. Germline V CDR1 and CDR2: LNHDA, SQIVND (reference sequence). V dropped 1 base and J dropped 1 base, with 14 bases sitting between them. The CDR3 contains 16 residues. For the CDR3, the DNA is TGTGCCAGTAGTATAGTCGGGCCTCGAAGTTCCTACGAGCAGTACTTC. This sequence encodes CASSIVGPRSSYEQYF.